A single T cell receptor beta chain is shown here with its context. Its antigen is currently unknown. CDR1 and CDR2 (germline): SGHRS, YFSETQ. Unmatched junction bases numbered 8, after V lost 4 bases and J lost 5 bases. The CDR3 has 15 amino acids. Replicate PCRs from sorted subsets contained roughly 220 ng DNA, which is some 29,000 T cell genomes. The data were produced by immunoSEQ multiplex PCR, yet TCRdb's version contains in-frame clones alone and is incomplete. The sample gives some 2,500,000 clones, approximately 93% of which show up once; about 0.39% is in the top ten. The data belong to a study of shared clonotypes between healthy human individuals. Study-level points and caveats: As a rule, naive subsets had a larger estimated richness than memory subsets. Naive CD4 clonotype sharing across a handful of donors was 5% to 6%.

Sequenced: naive CD4+ T cells from PBMCs. The subset was: CD45RA+ positively selected. This chain links TRBV5-1 with TRBJ2-1, with 8 bases matching TRBD2. The TCR sequence derives from a man aged 18 to 29 in good health. Some clones in this sample may be carry-over from other donors' samples. CDR3 amino acids: CASSTGGAGDNEQFF. CDR3 bases: TGCGCCAGCAGCACCGGGGGGGCCGGAGACAATGAGCAGTTCTTC.